Detailed here is one T cell receptor beta chain. It lacks a known antigen. Within one base of it there is no much larger clone, and no base qualities were kept. TCRbeta CDR3 regions were amplified from genomic DNA by means of the immunoSEQ Assay, a bias-controlled multiplex PCR. Regarding the original processing steps: The number of nucleated cells in each sample was estimated by amplification of reference gene primers within the assay. To quantify the absolute abundance of each unique TCRbeta CDR3 rearrangement, sequence reads were collapsed and filtered. For each sample, productive Simpson clonality was calculated by taking the square root of Simpson's diversity index across productive rearrangements. Entries here come from immuneACCESS through TCRdb and include only in-frame sequences with V and J called. Some clones fail to appear in such tables; in the studies checked, an unresolved V gene covers under half of the shortfall, and the cause of the remainder is unknown. V and J calls and clone size are as listed in that table; D and trimming were resolved from the DNA. The sample profile shows about 160,000 clones; around 86% of them were found once. Around 13% of the sample is in the top ten clones.

The CDR3, from cysteine to phenylalanine, totals 12 residues. The sequence is cut down to CDR3 DNA, 36 bases in frame from base 1. CDR1 and CDR2 are drawn from the germline V gene: MDHEN, SYDVKM. The V end loses 1 base and the J end loses 7 bases, and a stretch of 8 bases separates them. This sample stems from a study of blood T cell repertoires in COVID-19 (dated by TCRdb to about 2020). Regarding the complete study: Collaborator samples came from the United States, Italy and Spain and covered acute and convalescent phases of COVID-19. Sample metadata almost always included a de-identified subject ID, COVID-19 status, age in years and sex. The samples were drawn from the first 160 participants of the ongoing ImmuneRACE study and from some 1,300 subjects provided by 6 global collaborators. The repertoires were released in a freely available public database intended as a resource for research on the immune response to SARS-CoV-2. HLA class I and class II types, where available, came from metadata supplied by the sample provider rather than from assay-based typing. Subjects who had been exposed to COVID-19, were actively infected with it, or had recovered from it provided the deeply sampled blood TCRbeta repertoires that made up the dataset. The prospective study material was composed of cDNA or gDNA derived from T cells, B-cell-depleted T cells, or PBMCs. Study-level results and caveats: How much clinical and demographic metadata was included differed by source and by participant, and the metadata was provided uncurated.

Another Seattle source contributed samples from volunteer blood donors who had recovered from COVID-19. Collaborating institutions collected whole blood in K2EDTA tubes following their own protocols. For TCRbeta analysis, collaborators shipped samples as frozen whole blood, isolated PBMCs, or DNA extracted from either of those sample types. The sequence was obtained from a man in his sixties or seventies who had recovered from COVID-19. Recombination connected TRBV28 to TRBJ2-7; tentative D gene TRBD2, with 5 bases matching. Sample: peripheral blood. The sequenced DNA: TGTGCCAGCAGTTTATTGAGGGCTGAGCAGTACTTC. Its protein reads: CASSLLRAEQYF.